Sequencing of this TCR beta chain was carried out in a study of shared clonotypes between healthy human individuals. Whole-study findings and limits: Specimens sampled were limited to blood, with tissue repertoires likely differing.

CD45RO-negative, CCR7-selected cells formed the naive CD8 fraction, which excluded terminally differentiated effector memory CD45RA+ cells. Sorted-subset replicate PCRs used about 0.2 ug DNA, approximately 33,000 T cell genomes. Clones were sequenced by immunoSEQ multiplex PCR, and TCRdb holds only the in-frame ones, with some missing. The data show 550,000 to 650,000 clones, 96% seen once. Of note for this clone: Its antigen is still unknown.

Looked up from germline, CDR1 is SQVTM and CDR2 is ANQGSEA. The CDR3 has 14 residues. Trimming stripped 2 bases from V and 7 bases from J, with 18 bases between. Material: naive CD8+ T cells sorted from blood. This sequence originates from a woman aged 25 to 45 in good health. The V and J genes are TRBV29-1 and TRBJ2-7; D may be TRBD1 or TRBD2 (5 bases each). In DNA form, the CDR3 reads TGCAGCGTTGAAACGGAGACCCCATGGGGGGAGCAGTACTTC. It translates to CSVETETPWGEQYF.